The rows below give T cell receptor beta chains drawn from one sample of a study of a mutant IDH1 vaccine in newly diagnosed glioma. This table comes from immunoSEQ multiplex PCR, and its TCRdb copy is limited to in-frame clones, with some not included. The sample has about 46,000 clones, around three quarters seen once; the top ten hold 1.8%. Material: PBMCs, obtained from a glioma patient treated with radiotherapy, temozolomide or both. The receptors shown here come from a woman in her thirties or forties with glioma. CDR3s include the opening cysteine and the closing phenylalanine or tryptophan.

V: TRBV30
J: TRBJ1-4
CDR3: CAWRRTTNEKLFF

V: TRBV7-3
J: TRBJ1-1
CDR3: CASSLTRDSHTEAFF

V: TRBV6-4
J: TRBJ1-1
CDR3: CASSATGTTEAFF

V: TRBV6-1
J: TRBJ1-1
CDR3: CASSEWAGGSAFF

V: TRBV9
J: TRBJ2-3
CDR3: CASSPTGSLGDTQYF

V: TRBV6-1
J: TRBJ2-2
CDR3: CASSDRDRIVGPGELFF

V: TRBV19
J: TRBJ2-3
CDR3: CASSLLSQGATDTQYF

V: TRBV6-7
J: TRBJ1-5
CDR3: CASSYRQGLGNQPQHF

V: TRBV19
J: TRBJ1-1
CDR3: CASSAWGSSVNTEAFF

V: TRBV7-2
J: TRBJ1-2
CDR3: CASSFDRGQYGYTF

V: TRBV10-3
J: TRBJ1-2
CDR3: CAISAPGRYGYTF

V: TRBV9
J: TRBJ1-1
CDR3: CASSGGRVGGTEAFF

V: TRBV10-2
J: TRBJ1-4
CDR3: CASSESLASEKLFF

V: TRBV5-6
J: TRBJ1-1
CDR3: CASSLAGGGDTEAFF

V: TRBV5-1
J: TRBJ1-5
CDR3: CASSLAGGLLQPQHF

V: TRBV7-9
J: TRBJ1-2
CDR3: CASSSGVNYGYTF

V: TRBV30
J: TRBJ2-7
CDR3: CAWSVFSGSEQYF

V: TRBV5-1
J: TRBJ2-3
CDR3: CASSLDGKSGANTDTQYF

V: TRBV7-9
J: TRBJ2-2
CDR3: CASSFDRGWTGELFF

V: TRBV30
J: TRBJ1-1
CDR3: CAWSGTGGSEAFF

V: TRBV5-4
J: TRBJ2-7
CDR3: CASSVGTGTEQYF

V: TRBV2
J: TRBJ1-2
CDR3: CASSQDRVGYGYTF

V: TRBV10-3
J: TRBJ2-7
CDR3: CAISPLAGGRSEQYF

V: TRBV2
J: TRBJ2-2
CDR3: CASTRDSGSGELFF

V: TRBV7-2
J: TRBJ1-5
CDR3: CASSSLTGGGQPQHF

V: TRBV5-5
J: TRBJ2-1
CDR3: CASSPGQGHRNEQFF

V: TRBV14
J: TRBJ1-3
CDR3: CASSQAGASGNTIYF

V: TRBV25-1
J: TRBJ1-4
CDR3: CASSAGNEKLFF

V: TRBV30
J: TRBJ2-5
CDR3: CAWSSKGETQYF

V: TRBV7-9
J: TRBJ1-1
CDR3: CASSLVWDTHTEAFF

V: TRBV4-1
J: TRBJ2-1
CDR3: CASSPGLAGGHEQFF

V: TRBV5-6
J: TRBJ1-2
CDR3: CASSTREWGQGVYGYTF

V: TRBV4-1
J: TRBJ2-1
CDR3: CASSPLGLSGGPYNEQFF

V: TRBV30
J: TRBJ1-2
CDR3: CAWSVKTGGFYGYTF

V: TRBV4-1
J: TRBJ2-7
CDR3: CASSQDLTRRGLEQYF

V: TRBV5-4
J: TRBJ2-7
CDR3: CASSDQQGGEQYF

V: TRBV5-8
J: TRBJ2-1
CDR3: CASSYDQGTVPGEFF

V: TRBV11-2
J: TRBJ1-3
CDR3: CASSLAADRENTIYF

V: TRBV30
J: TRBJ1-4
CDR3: CAPKGALEKLFF

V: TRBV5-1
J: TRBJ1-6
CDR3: CASSLGERDSPLHF